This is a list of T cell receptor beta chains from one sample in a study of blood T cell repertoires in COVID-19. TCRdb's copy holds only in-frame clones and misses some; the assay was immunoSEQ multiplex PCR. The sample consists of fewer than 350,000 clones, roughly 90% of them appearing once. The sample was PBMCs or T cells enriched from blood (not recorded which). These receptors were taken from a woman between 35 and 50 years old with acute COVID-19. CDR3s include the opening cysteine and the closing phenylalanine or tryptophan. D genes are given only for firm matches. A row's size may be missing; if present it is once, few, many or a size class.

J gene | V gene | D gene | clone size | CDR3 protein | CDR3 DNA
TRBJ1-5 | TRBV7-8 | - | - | CASSLAQSGSNQPQHF | TGTGCCAGCAGCTTAGCGCAATCAGGGAGCAATCAGCCCCAGCATTTT
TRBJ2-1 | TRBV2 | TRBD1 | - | CASSRDRSNNEQFF | TGTGCCAGCAGCCGGGACAGGAGTAACAATGAGCAGTTCTTC
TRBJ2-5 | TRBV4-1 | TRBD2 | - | CASSQGSLAGGRQETQYF | TGCGCCAGCAGCCAAGGTTCTCTGGCGGGGGGCCGTCAAGAGACCCAGTACTTC
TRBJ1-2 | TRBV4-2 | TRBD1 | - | CASSPGQGAVGYTF | TGTGCCAGCAGTCCGGGACAGGGGGCTGTCGGCTACACCTTC
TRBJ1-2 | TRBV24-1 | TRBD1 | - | CATSGETGQGLGGYTF | TGTGCCACCAGTGGGGAAACCGGACAGGGGCTAGGTGGCTACACCTTC
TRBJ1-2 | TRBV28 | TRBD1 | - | CASSSGGVRGYTF | TGTGCCAGCAGCTCAGGGGGCGTTCGTGGCTACACCTTC
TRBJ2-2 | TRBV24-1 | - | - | CATSDLHTGELFF | TGTGCCACCAGTGATCTCCACACCGGGGAGCTGTTTTTT
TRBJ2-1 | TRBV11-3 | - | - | CASSLSRGRNNEQFF | TGTGCCAGCAGCTTATCTCGGGGGAGGAACAATGAGCAGTTCTTC
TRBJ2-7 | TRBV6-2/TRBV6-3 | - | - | CASSYGLAISYEQYF | TGTGCCAGCAGTTATGGCCTAGCCATCTCCTACGAGCAGTACTTC
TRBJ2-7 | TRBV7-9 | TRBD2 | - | CASSLGAGIMHEQYF | TGTGCCAGCAGCTTAGGAGCGGGGATCATGCACGAGCAGTACTTC
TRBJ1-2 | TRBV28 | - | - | CASSPHPRQPGDYGYTF | TGTGCCAGCAGCCCTCACCCCCGACAGCCGGGCGACTATGGCTACACCTTC
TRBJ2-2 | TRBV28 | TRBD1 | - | CASSSHRGGELFF | TGTGCCAGCAGTTCTCACAGGGGCGGGGAGCTGTTTTTT
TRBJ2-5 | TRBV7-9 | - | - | CASSLDNRKETQYF | TGTGCCAGCAGCTTAGATAACAGGAAAGAGACCCAGTACTTC
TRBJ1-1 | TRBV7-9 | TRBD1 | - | CASSLGWTGDTEAFF | TGTGCCAGCAGCTTAGGATGGACAGGGGATACTGAAGCTTTCTTT
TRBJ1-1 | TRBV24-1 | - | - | CATRDSDEAFF | TGTGCCACCAGGGACAGTGATGAAGCTTTCTTT
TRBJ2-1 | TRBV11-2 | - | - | CASSSLPVGAYNEQFF | TGTGCCAGCAGCTCCTTGCCAGTGGGGGCGTACAATGAGCAGTTCTTC
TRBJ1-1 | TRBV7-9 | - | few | CASSARGRDTSNTEAFF | TGTGCCAGCAGCGCCCGGGGGAGGGACACATCGAACACTGAAGCTTTCTTT
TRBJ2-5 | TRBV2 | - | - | CASRVEETQYF | TGTGCCAGCAGGGTAGAGGAGACCCAGTACTTC
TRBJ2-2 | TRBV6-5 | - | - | CASRESSRAGELFF | TGTGCCAGCAGGGAGTCGAGTCGGGCCGGGGAGCTGTTTTTT
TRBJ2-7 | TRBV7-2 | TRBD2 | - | CASRKGLAGGLEQYF | TGTGCCAGCAGAAAGGGACTAGCGGGGGGGCTCGAGCAGTACTTC
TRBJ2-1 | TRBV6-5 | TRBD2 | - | CASRVGLAPYNEQFF | TGTGCCAGCAGGGTTGGACTAGCCCCCTACAATGAGCAGTTCTTC
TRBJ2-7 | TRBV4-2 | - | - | CASSQGRGMGEQYF | TGTGCCAGCAGCCAAGGTCGGGGGATGGGCGAGCAGTACTTC
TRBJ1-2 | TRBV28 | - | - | CASSLNQGNYGYTF | TGTGCCAGCAGTTTAAATCAGGGTAACTATGGCTACACCTTC
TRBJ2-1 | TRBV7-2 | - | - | CASSLLSGSPPYNEQFF | TGTGCCAGCAGCTTACTCTCCGGGAGCCCTCCATACAATGAGCAGTTCTTC
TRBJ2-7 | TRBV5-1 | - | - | CASSLDRQNYEQYF | TGCGCCAGCAGCTTGGATCGTCAGAACTACGAGCAGTACTTC
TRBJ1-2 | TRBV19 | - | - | CASSIDRGYGYTF | TGTGCCAGTAGTATAGACAGGGGATATGGCTACACCTTC